Detailed here is one TCR beta chain. Its specificity is not known. Sequenced by immunoSEQ multiplex PCR; TCRdb stores in-frame clones only, minus some. The table lists under 70,000 clones, roughly 85% of them singletons. The CDR3 runs 13 residues. Germline V gene sequence: CDR1 SGHTA, CDR2 FQGNSA. With 5 bases removed from V and 0 bases from J, the gap between germline ends came to 8 bases. These data originate in a study of T cells in localized non-small cell lung cancer. General observations from the study: Exceeding tumor, uninvolved adjacent lung had the highest T cell clonality.

The source material was peripheral blood, sampled before any cancer treatment. The origin of this receptor is a woman aged 40-75 years with stage I lung adenocarcinoma. The chain has TRBV7-2 and TRBJ2-7; D is possibly TRBD1 or TRBD2 (5 bases each). Here the CDR3 reads CASSRDGSYEQYF. The CDR3 bases are TGTGCCAGCAGCCGGGACGGCTCCTACGAGCAGTACTTC. The variable domain in full, with the rest retrieved from reference TRBV7-2 and TRBJ2-7, is GAGVSQSPSNKVTEKGKDVELRCDPISGHTALYWYRQSLGQGLEFLIYFQGNSAPDKSGLPSDRFSAERTGGSVSTLTIQRTQQEDSAVYLCASSRDGSYEQYFGPGTRLTVT.